Below are 23 T cell receptor beta chains sequenced from a single sample in a study of cytomegalovirus exposure and HLA in healthy donors. The PCR employed 60 Vbeta primers together with 13 Jbeta primers. Repertoires were generated with immunoSEQ multiplex PCR, while TCRdb's copy carries only in-frame clones and drops some. Here the sample spans some 200,000 clones, roughly four fifths being singletons. The sample taken for sequencing was PBMCs. These receptor sequences come from a woman aged 40 to 55 in good health and CMV-seronegative.

The chain links TRBV6-5 to TRBJ2-1; D unresolved. Trimming took off 6 bases at V and 6 bases at J, with 9 bases between the two ends. Germline V lookup: CDR1 MNHEY, CDR2 SVGAGI. This CDR3 comprises 12 residues. CDR3 coding DNA: TGTGCCAGCAGAGCCGCGTCCAATGAGCAGTTCTTC. It is translated as CASRAASNEQFF.

The chain has TRBV6-5 and TRBJ2-3; 12 bases line up with TRBD2. CDR1 is MNHEY, CDR2 SVGAGI, per germline. Unmatched junction bases numbered 5, after V lost 6 bases and J lost 4 bases. The CDR3 covers 15 residues. CDR3 bases: TGTGCCAGCAGGAAGGGACTAGCGGGTTCAGATACGCAGTATTTT. Translated, it gives CASRKGLAGSDTQYF.

The chain recombines TRBV18 with TRBJ1-4; D is unclear. The V gene lost 0 bases and the J gene lost 0 bases, with 5 bases spanning the gap. CDR1 is KGHSH and CDR2 is LQKENI in the germline V gene. This CDR3 contains 15 residues. As DNA, the CDR3 is TGTGCCAGCTCACCACCGTCCGCAACTAATGAAAAACTGTTTTTT. Its protein product is CASSPPSATNEKLFF.

V usage is TRBV7-9 and J usage is TRBJ2-7, with 7 bases fitting TRBD1. CDR1 is SEHNR, CDR2 FQNEAQ, per germline (reference sequence). Losses at the gene ends were 4 bases for V and 2 bases for J; bases not matched to a gene: 8. The CDR3 length is 15 residues. CDR3 nucleotide sequence: TGTGCCAGCAGCTCCCCCGGCACAGGGGCCTACGAGCAGTACTTC. Translating it yields CASSSPGTGAYEQYF.

The V and J genes are TRBV6-5 and TRBJ2-7; TRBD2 is a possible D gene (6 bases). Trimming stripped 0 bases from V and 1 base from J, with 7 bases between. CDR3 length: 14 residues. Per germline, CDR1 MNHEY and CDR2 SVGAGI. In DNA, the CDR3 is TGTGCCAGCAGTTACTCGGCGGGGTCCTACGAGCAGTACTTC. This translates into CASSYSAGSYEQYF.

This clone was seen more than once but under ten times. J is TRBJ2-1 and V is TRBV9; 11 bases are shared with TRBD2. Germline V gene sequence: CDR1 SGDLS, CDR2 YYNGEE. V dropped 2 bases and J dropped 6; count of bases not matched to a gene: 10. CDR3 length: 17 amino acids. The CDR3 sequence: CASSVLSLAGGGNEQFF. The DNA of the CDR3 is TGTGCCAGCAGCGTCCTCTCCCTAGCGGGAGGTGGCAATGAGCAGTTCTTC.

This clone was counted only a few times. The rearrangement links TRBV30 to TRBJ1-2; 8 bases align to TRBD1. CDR3 length: 14 residues. Germline-derived CDR1 and CDR2 are GTSNPN and SVGIG (reference sequence). With 0 bases clipped from V and 7 bases from J, the junction kept 7 bases outside the gene matches. The CDR3: CAWSVLRTGSGYTF. For the CDR3, the DNA is TGTGCCTGGAGTGTATTAAGGACAGGGAGTGGCTACACCTTC.

V usage is TRBV9 and J usage is TRBJ1-2, with 10 bases that match TRBD1. Germline assignment: CDR1 SGDLS and CDR2 YYNGEE. After removal of 6 bases from V and 4 bases from J, the junction contained 6 bases not matched to a gene. CDR3 length: 14 residues. CDR3 DNA: TGTGCCAGCAACCCGGGACAGGGGATCTATGGCTACACCTTC. Translated, it gives CASNPGQGIYGYTF. Full variable domain (rest looked up from reference TRBV9 and TRBJ1-2): DSGVTQTPKHLITATGQRVTLRCSPRSGDLSVYWYQQSLDQGLQFLIQYYNGEERAKGNILERFSAQQFPDLHSELNLSSLELGDSALYFCASNPGQGIYGYTFGSGTRLTVV.

V usage is TRBV5-1 and J usage is TRBJ1-6; the D is unclear. The CDR3 totals 12 residues. Per the germline V gene, CDR1 is SGHRS and CDR2 is YFSETQ. V was pared by 0 bases and J by 14 bases, with 9 bases between. CDR3 nucleotides: TGCGCCAGCAGCTTGGCAGGAGGGACCCTCCACTTT. The encoded protein is CASSLAGGTLHF.

The chain has TRBV7-9 and TRBJ2-5, with 7 bases aligning to TRBD2. Germline CDR1 and CDR2: SEHNR and FQNEAQ (reference sequence). Trimming at V came to 6 bases and at J to 5 bases, leaving 9 bases not matched to a gene. This CDR3 is built from 14 residues. The CDR3 region has the DNA TGTGCCAGCAGTACTACCGCGCGGGAGGAGACCCAGTACTTC. It is translated as CASSTTAREETQYF.

The genes are TRBV5-1 and TRBJ2-5; tentative D call: TRBD1 (6 bases). V gave up 0 bases and J gave up 0 bases, with 15 bases separating them. The CDR3 totals 17 residues. Germline V gene data show CDR1 as SGHRS and CDR2 as YFSETQ. CDR3 sequence (DNA): TGCGCCAGCAGCTTGGCCGGGACACGGCCCAACCAAGAGACCCAGTACTTC. It codes for CASSLAGTRPNQETQYF.

V gene TRBV27 combines with J gene TRBJ2-1; D is possibly TRBD1 (6 bases). V was clipped by 4 bases and J by 2 bases, with 15 bases between them. The V gene's germline CDR1 is MNHEY and CDR2 SMNVEV (reference sequence). The CDR3 contains 16 residues. CDR3 in amino acids: CASSSSQGPAYNEQFF. The CDR3 DNA reads TGTGCCAGCAGTTCCTCACAGGGTCCCGCCTACAATGAGCAGTTCTTC.

The chain links TRBV6-1 to TRBJ1-3, with TRBD1 matching over 7 bases. J was trimmed by 2 bases and V by 5 bases; bases with no gene match: 6. Germline CDR1 MNHNS, CDR2 SASEGT. The CDR3 covers 15 residues. Here the CDR3 reads CASSQNQGAGNTIYF. DNA of the CDR3: TGTGCCAGCAGTCAAAACCAGGGGGCTGGAAACACCATATATTTT.

The V and J genes are TRBV27 and TRBJ2-1, with D perhaps TRBD1 (5 bases). CDR3 length: 17 residues. CDR1 is MNHEY and CDR2 is SMNVEV in the germline V gene (reference sequence). Trimming took 0 bases from V and 0 from J, leaving 12 bases between them. Here the CDR3 DNA reads TGTGCCAGCAGTTTATCGAGTCAGGGTAGCTCCTACAATGAGCAGTTCTTC. Amino acids: CASSLSSQGSSYNEQFF.

This clone was observed a handful of times. The rearrangement links TRBV20-1 to TRBJ1-4; D is unclear. With 1 base removed from V and 14 bases from J, the gap between germline ends came to 11 bases. The germline V gene has CDR1 DFQATT and CDR2 SNEGSKA (reference sequence). CDR3 length: 11 amino acids. CDR3 DNA: TGCAGTGCTAGAGGTCCAGGTCCCCTGTTTTTT. It is translated as CSARGPGPLFF.

The chain uses TRBV10-2 and TRBJ1-4; 9 bases map to TRBD1. Unmatched junction bases numbered 5, after V lost 8 bases and J lost 7 bases. CDR3 size: 13 residues. Germline values: CDR1 WSHSY, CDR2 SAAADI. CDR3 protein: CASHGQGSEKLFF. CDR3 coding DNA: TGCGCCAGCCATGGACAGGGGAGTGAAAAACTGTTTTTT.

This chain links TRBV27 with TRBJ2-7; D is undetermined. V lost 5 bases and J lost 0, with 8 bases in between. This CDR3 is built from 13 residues. The germline CDR1 and CDR2 sequences are MNHEY and SMNVEV (reference sequence). This chain's CDR3 is CASSPQSSYEQYF. The CDR3 DNA is TGTGCCAGCAGTCCACAGAGCTCCTACGAGCAGTACTTC.

The chain joins TRBV5-1 to TRBJ2-1, with 7 bases lining up with TRBD2. The CDR3 loop spans 15 amino acids. CDR1 and CDR2 from the germline V gene are SGHRS and YFSETQ. The V and J ends lost 2 bases and 9 bases, in that order; junction bases with no gene match: 11. The CDR3 DNA is TGCGCCAGCAGCTTTGCGGGAGAGATCCGGAGTGAGCAGTTCTTC. Its translation is CASSFAGEIRSEQFF.

The chain joins TRBV6-1 to TRBJ2-7; D is perhaps TRBD2 (6 bases). V was trimmed by 8 bases and J by 0 bases, leaving 14 bases between them. This CDR3 is built from 14 residues. The germline V gene has CDR1 MNHNS and CDR2 SASEGT. The CDR3: CASRRLANSYEQYF. In DNA, the CDR3 is TGTGCCAGCCGGCGCCTAGCGAACTCCTACGAGCAGTACTTC.

The V call is TRBV29-1, the J call TRBJ1-4; a possible D gene is TRBD1 (5 bases). V dropped 4 bases and J dropped 5 bases, with 14 bases sitting between them. CDR3 length equals 14 residues. Germline V lookup: CDR1 SQVTM, CDR2 ANQGSEA. In DNA, the CDR3 is TGCAGCGTTGGGGGCCGGGAGAGAAATGAAAAACTGTTTTTT. Translating gives CSVGGRERNEKLFF.

A single count supports this clone. The chain uses TRBV5-8 and TRBJ1-2; 9 bases align to TRBD1. J gave up 8 bases and V 4 bases, and 15 bases lay outside the gene matches. The CDR3 is 16 residues long. In germline, CDR1 is SGHTS, CDR2 YDEGEE. The CDR3 protein is CASSPGPGTGNRGYTF. For the CDR3, the DNA is TGTGCCAGCAGCCCCGGACCCGGGACAGGGAACAGGGGCTACACCTTC.

The chain carries TRBV11-2 and TRBJ2-7; 8 nucleotides line up with TRBD2. The CDR3 consists of 13 residues. The V gene end was trimmed by 5 bases and the J gene end by 4 bases; junction bases not matched to a gene: 4. Per the germline V gene, CDR1 is SGHAT and CDR2 is FQNNGV. CDR3 in DNA: TGTGCCAGCAGCCCTAGCGGGCTGTACGAGCAGTACTTC. Protein: CASSPSGLYEQYF.

Here the CDR3 DNA reads TGTGCCAGTAGATCAGGGGGCGCGGGCAATGAGCAGTTCTTC. This codes for CASRSGGAGNEQFF. The chain couples TRBV19 to TRBJ2-1; TRBD1 matches 8 bases. Losses at the gene ends were 6 bases for V and 6 bases for J; bases not matched to a gene: 7. The CDR3 extends over 14 amino acids. From germline, CDR1 is LNHDA and CDR2 SQIVND (reference sequence).